Following are 12 T cell receptor beta chains from one sample sequenced in a study of human T cells and chemical hapten exposure. TCRdb itself ran the RACE reads through MiXCR, one entry per CDR3 protein. The sample records about 92,000 distinct CDR3 sequences, roughly a tenth being singletons. Time point given: patch test 3, about 24 weeks after DPC sensitization. Treatment meaning: therapeutic diphenylcyclopropenone sensitization with weekly scalp DPC. The material was whole blood, obtained in connection with sensitization to the hapten diphenylcyclopropenone (DPC). Source of these receptors: a woman aged 25 to 39 with alopecia areata. Some clones in this sample may be carry-over from other donors' samples.

This clonotype was observed a few times. The CDR3 DNA reads as TGTGCCGGTAGCGGGGGGAGCGAGACCCAGTACTTC. Translating it yields CAGSGGSETQYF. This rearrangement joins TRBV28 to TRBJ2-5; 10 bases map to TRBD2. V trimming: 11 bases; J trimming: 5 bases; junction bases outside the gene matches: 5. The CDR3 loop spans 12 amino acids. Per germline, CDR1 MDHEN and CDR2 SYDVKM.

This chain uses TRBV4-3 with TRBJ2-2; no firm D call. V lost 4 bases to trimming and J lost 1 base, with 7 bases between them. The germline V gene encodes CDR1 LGHNA and CDR2 YSLEER. The CDR3 contains 14 residues. The CDR3 region has the DNA TGCGCCAGCAGCCGTTTCTTGAACACCGGGGAGCTGTTTTTT. This codes for CASSRFLNTGELFF.

Ten or more counts support this clonotype. The chain recombines TRBV6-2 or TRBV6-3 with TRBJ1-6, with D perhaps TRBD1 (6 bases). V lost 2 bases and J lost 10, with 15 bases in between. Germline V CDR1 and CDR2: MNHEY, SVGEGT. This CDR3 is built from 15 residues. The CDR3 spells CASSYMDSLGSPLHF. As DNA, the CDR3 is TGTGCCAGCAGTTACATGGACAGTTTGGGCTCACCCCTCCACTTT.

This clonotype has at least ten counts. This chain joins TRBV20-1 and TRBJ2-2; D not certain. The CDR3 is made up of 11 amino acids. Trimming removed 3 bases from V and 7 bases from J, with 6 bases in between. Looked up from germline, CDR1 is DFQATT and CDR2 is SNEGSKA (reference sequence). The CDR3 bases are TGCAGTGCTAGGTCGGTCGGGGAGCTGTTTTTT. Translation: CSARSVGELFF.

V and J are TRBV7-9 and TRBJ2-4; D possibly matches TRBD1 or TRBD2 (5 bases each). V was trimmed by 5 bases and J by 8 bases, leaving 19 bases between them. CDR1 and CDR2 from the germline V gene are SEHNR and FQNEAQ (reference sequence). CDR3 length: 15 residues. The CDR3 DNA reads as TGTGCCAGCAGCCCCTATGCGTGGGGGAAGGACATTCAGTACTTC. Translation gives CASSPYAWGKDIQYF.

This clonotype appeared a few times. This chain uses TRBV11-2 with TRBJ2-1; a weak D match, TRBD2 (7 bases). The CDR3 consists of 14 residues. Germline values: CDR1 SGHAT, CDR2 FQNNGV. The ends were cut back, 5 bases at V and 6 bases at J, with 14 bases in the middle. In DNA, the CDR3 is TGTGCCAGCAGCCAAGGGGGGGCAGGCAATGAGCAGTTCTTC. It encodes CASSQGGAGNEQFF.

This sequence joins TRBV7-8 and TRBJ1-1; D gene uncertain. Trimming left V 3 bases short and J 7 bases short, with 9 bases between. Germline V gives CDR1 SGHVS, CDR2 FQNEAQ. CDR3 length: 12 amino acids. Here the CDR3 DNA reads TGTGCCAGCAGCTTTGGGGAAGATGAAGCTTTCTTT. Encoded protein: CASSFGEDEAFF.

This rearrangement joins TRBV10-3 to TRBJ1-1; 8 bases are a match to TRBD1. CDR1 ENHRY and CDR2 SYGVKD come from the germline V gene. The CDR3 runs to 14 residues. V lost 10 bases and J lost 1; bases outside the gene matches: 8. Written as DNA, the CDR3 is TGTGCCACGGGGCGAGACAGGGGGAACACTGAAGCTTTCTTT. Translation gives CATGRDRGNTEAFF.

This clonotype was counted many times. V and J are TRBV6-4 and TRBJ1-1; D possibly corresponds to TRBD1 (6 bases). The germline V gene has CDR1 MRHNA and CDR2 SNTAGT. The germline V and J ends were trimmed by 6 bases and 3 bases, with 14 bases remaining between them. The CDR3 consists of 14 residues. CDR3 coding DNA: TGTGCCAGCAGCCCAGAAGGGGGTTACACTGAAGCTTTCTTT. It is translated as CASSPEGGYTEAFF.

This clonotype was observed at least ten times. V usage is TRBV20-1 and J usage is TRBJ1-2, with D perhaps TRBD1 (5 bases). This CDR3 has 14 residues. The V gene lost 2 bases and the J gene lost 4 bases, with 14 bases spanning the gap. Per the germline V gene, CDR1 is DFQATT and CDR2 is SNEGSKA (reference sequence). The CDR3 bases are TGCAGTGCTAGAATCTCCAGGGACTTCTATGGCTACACCTTC. It is translated as CSARISRDFYGYTF.

The J gene is TRBJ2-2, the V gene TRBV19; TRBD1 agrees at 9 bases. The germline V gene has CDR1 LNHDA and CDR2 SQIVND (reference sequence). J was trimmed by 4 bases and V by 5 bases; bases with no gene match: 2. The CDR3 is made up of 14 amino acids. CDR3 protein: CASSATGGTGELFF. The CDR3 bases are TGTGCCAGTAGTGCGACAGGGGGCACCGGGGAGCTGTTTTTT.

There are many counts of this clonotype. The chain couples TRBV7-6 to TRBJ1-1; no reliable D call. With 1 base removed from V and 3 bases from J, the gap between germline ends came to 12 bases. The CDR3 covers 15 residues. Germline-derived CDR1 and CDR2 are SGHVS and FNYEAQ. The DNA of the CDR3 is TGTGCCAGCAGCTTAGGGCCCAGCCCGGACACTGAAGCTTTCTTT. Protein sequence: CASSLGPSPDTEAFF.